This TCR beta chain appears in the sequencing data of a study of identical twins. One entry per CDR3 protein, called by TCRdb with MiXCR from the 5' RACE reads. Of approximately 190,000 distinct CDR3 sequences in the sample, more than 15% were seen once. Per germline, CDR1 SGDLS and CDR2 YYNGEE. The CDR3 runs 13 residues. The ends lost 9 bases at V and 6 bases at J; junction bases unmatched: 9. These data were likewise used in another study, on T cells expressing NK-cell markers.

Sequencing was carried out using CD8+ T cells sorted from blood. The chain has TRBV9 and TRBJ2-1, with 7 bases lining up with TRBD2. The TCR comes from a woman between 18 and 30 years old in good health. CDR3 in amino acids: CATSGTTSNEQFF. CDR3 in DNA: TGTGCCACCTCCGGGACTACCTCCAATGAGCAGTTCTTC.